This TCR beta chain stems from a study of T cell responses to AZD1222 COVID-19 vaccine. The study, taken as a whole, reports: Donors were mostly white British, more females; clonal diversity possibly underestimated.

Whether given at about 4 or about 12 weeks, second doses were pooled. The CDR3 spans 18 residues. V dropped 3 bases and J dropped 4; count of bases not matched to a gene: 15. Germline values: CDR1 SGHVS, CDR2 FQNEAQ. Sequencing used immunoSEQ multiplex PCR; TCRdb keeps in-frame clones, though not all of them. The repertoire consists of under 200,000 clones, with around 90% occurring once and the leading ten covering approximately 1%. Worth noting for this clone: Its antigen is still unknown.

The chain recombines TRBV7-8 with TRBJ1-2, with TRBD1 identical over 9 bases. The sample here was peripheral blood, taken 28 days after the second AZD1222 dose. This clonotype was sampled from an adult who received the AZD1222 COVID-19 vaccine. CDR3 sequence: CASSFRTGDRPGLYGYTF. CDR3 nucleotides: TGTGCCAGCAGCTTCCGGACAGGGGACCGACCCGGACTCTATGGCTACACCTTC.